This entry describes one T cell receptor (beta chain). Antigen: not known. This entry belongs to a study of T cells in Graves' hyperthyroidism and ophthalmopathy. Newly diagnosed hyperthyroidism patients aged 18 to 65 years had disease lasting under 2 months. Uncontrolled infections, other autoimmune diseases, pregnancy or lactation led to exclusion of patients. The CDR3 is 14 amino acids. The germline CDR1 and CDR2 sequences are SGHAT and FQNNGV. Trimming at V came to 8 bases and at J to 9 bases, leaving 10 bases not matched to a gene. General observations from the study: Before onset, by a median of approximately 6.8 months, the model predicted ophthalmopathy.

The source material, RNA transcripts, was used to amplify TCR beta CDR3 regions. The TCR CDR3 first-round RT-PCR relied on the HTBI primer set. TCRdb called the multiplex PCR reads again in MiXCR, with one record for every CDR3 protein. The sample yields roughly 740,000 distinct CDR3 sequences, approximately 16% seen once. The rearrangement joins TRBV11-2 to TRBJ1-6; 7 nucleotides line up with TRBD1. The origin of this receptor is a man between 18 and 29 years old with Graves' hyperthyroidism. The sequenced material came from blood. The CDR3 sequence: CASSGGPGGSPLHF. The CDR3 region has the DNA TGTGCCAGCTCCGGGGGGCCAGGGGGTTCACCCCTCCACTTT.